A selection of T cell receptor beta chains follows, all from one sample in a study of T-cell memory formation after mild COVID-19. Via MiXCR, TCRdb re-called the 5' RACE reads, giving one row per CDR3 protein. The sample comprises about 440,000 distinct CDR3 sequences, 20% of which are singletons, and 7.5% to 9.5% rests with the top ten. Source material: PBMCs or a T cell subset sorted from them (not recorded which). The receptors here all came from an adult woman who had mild COVID-19 (a few samples of this study predate the infection). Cell type and time point are not known. The CDR3 runs from the conserved cysteine through the conserved F or W. A D gene is named only where the DNA matches it firmly. Not every row has a clone size; where given, it reads once, few, many or a size class.

clone size | D gene | J gene | CDR3 length | V gene | CDR3 DNA | CDR3 protein
. | TRBD1 | TRBJ2-7 | 15 | TRBV7-2 | TGTGCCAGCAGCTTAGCACAGGGGGCGAATTACGAGCAGTACTTC | CASSLAQGANYEQYF
. | TRBD1 | TRBJ1-1 | 19 | TRBV4-2 | TGTGCCAGCAGCCAAAGGGGAACCGCCGGGACAGGGGCCAACACTGAAGCCTTCTTT | CASSQRGTAGTGANTEAFF
many | TRBD1 | TRBJ1-1 | 14 | TRBV5-1 | TGCGCCAGCAGCTTGGCCTCAGGGGGCACTGAAGCTTTCTTT | CASSLASGGTEAFF
few | . | TRBJ1-6 | 18 | TRBV20-1 | TGCAGTGCTAGAGTGACCTACTTCGCCGGGACCAGGCGTTCACCCCTCCACTTT | CSARVTYFAGTRRSPLHF
. | TRBD1 | TRBJ2-5 | 13 | TRBV5-6 | TGTGCCAGCAGCTTGGGACAGGGAAAGACCCAGTACTTC | CASSLGQGKTQYF
. | TRBD1 | TRBJ1-4 | 16 | TRBV4-1 | TGCGCCAGCAGCCTCTTCAACAGGGGGATTGGTGAAAAACTGTTTTTT | CASSLFNRGIGEKLFF
. | TRBD2 | TRBJ2-1 | 16 | TRBV5-8 | TGTGCCAGCAGCTTAGGACTAGCGGGGCCCTTTGATGAGCAGTTCTTC | CASSLGLAGPFDEQFF
. | . | TRBJ2-2 | 15 | TRBV11-2 | TGTGCCAGCAGCTTCGACACCCGCAGCACCGGGGAGCTGTTTTTT | CASSFDTRSTGELFF
few | . | TRBJ2-3 | 13 | TRBV10-3 | TGTGCCAGCCAGGGGCAGGGAACAGATACGCAGTATTTT | CASQGQGTDTQYF
. | . | TRBJ1-1 | 14 | TRBV12-5 | TGTGCTAGTGGCGAGGGGCGAATTAACACTGAAGCTTTCTTT | CASGEGRINTEAFF
few | . | TRBJ1-1 | 12 | TRBV4-1 | TGCGCCAGCAGCCCCAGAGGGGTGACGGCTTTCTTT | CASSPRGVTAFF
. | . | TRBJ2-4 | 15 | TRBV5-6 | TGTGCCAGCAGCGCCCTCTCGGGGGTTAAAAACATTCAGTACTTC | CASSALSGVKNIQYF
. | TRBD1 | TRBJ2-2 | 15 | TRBV4-1 | TGCGCCAGCAGCGACCGGGACAGGGACACCGGGGAGCTGTTTTTT | CASSDRDRDTGELFF
. | . | TRBJ2-7 | 15 | TRBV7-2 | TGTGCCAGCAGCCGATCGGATATTTCCTCCTACGAGCAGTACTTC | CASSRSDISSYEQYF
few | TRBD1 | TRBJ1-2 | 14 | TRBV29-1 | TGCAGCGTAAAACTGACAGGGGGCCACTATGGCTACACCTTC | CSVKLTGGHYGYTF
. | . | TRBJ2-7 | 14 | TRBV9 | TGTGCCAGCAGCGCCCAGGACACCTCCTACGAGCAGTACTTC | CASSAQDTSYEQYF
once | . | TRBJ2-1 | 16 | TRBV23-1 | TGCGCCAGCAGTCAACTTCGTCAGGACCACTACAATGAGCAGTTCTTC | CASSQLRQDHYNEQFF
few | TRBD2 | TRBJ2-3 | 15 | TRBV5-1 | TGCGCCAGCAGCTTGTATCACGGGGGGGCAGATACGCAGTATTTT | CASSLYHGGADTQYF
. | . | TRBJ2-1 | 14 | TRBV12-3/TRBV12-4 | TGTGCCAGCAGGCTAGACTTGTCCTACAATGAGCAGTTCTTC | CASRLDLSYNEQFF
few | . | TRBJ1-2 | 15 | TRBV2 | TGTGCCAGCAGTGAAGATACTGCCGCAAACTATGGCTACACCTTC | CASSEDTAANYGYTF
. | . | TRBJ1-1 | 12 | TRBV25-1 | TGTGCCAGCAGTGAATCGGCGTACGAAGCTTTCTTT | CASSESAYEAFF
once | . | TRBJ2-2 | 15 | TRBV5-4 | TGTGCCAGCAGCGCCGGACTGGGGGAGATTTGGGAGCTGTTTTTT | CASSAGLGEIWELFF
few | TRBD1 | TRBJ1-1 | 15 | TRBV20-1 | TGCAGTGCTAGAGGTGGGACAGGGGGATACACTGAAGCTTTCTTT | CSARGGTGGYTEAFF
. | TRBD1 | TRBJ2-6 | 17 | TRBV7-3 | TGTGCCAGCAGCTTAGGGACAGCCCCGTCTGGGGCCAACGTCCTGACTTTC | CASSLGTAPSGANVLTF